The 29 T cell receptor beta chains below all came from one sample that was sequenced in a study of blood T cell repertoires in COVID-19. Sequencing used immunoSEQ multiplex PCR; TCRdb keeps in-frame clones, though not all of them. The sample holds 100,000 or so clones; approximately 80% are singletons and the top ten take under 40%. The sample taken for sequencing was peripheral blood. The receptors stem from a man aged 80 or over with acute or convalescent COVID-19.

The gene calls are TRBV20-1 and TRBJ1-4; no clear D gene. Germline V lookup: CDR1 DFQATT, CDR2 SNEGSKA (reference sequence). CDR3 size: 11 residues. CDR3 residues: CSVGKGPRVFF. The CDR3 DNA follows: TGCAGCGTGGGGAAAGGTCCGAGGGTGTTTTTT.

The J gene is TRBJ1-1, the V gene TRBV18; 10 bases are a match to TRBD1. The CDR3 has 14 residues. Germline assignment: CDR1 KGHSH and CDR2 LQKENI. J was trimmed by 1 base and V by 5 bases; bases with no gene match: 1. In DNA, the CDR3 is TGTGCCAGCTCAGGACAGGGGGAGAACACTGAAGCTTTCTTT. Translating gives CASSGQGENTEAFF.

This rearrangement joins TRBV6-5 to TRBJ1-2; 8 nucleotides align to TRBD1. Losses at the gene ends were 4 bases for V and 5 bases for J; bases not matched to a gene: 9. The CDR3 runs 15 residues. Germline assignment: CDR1 MNHEY and CDR2 SVGAGI. In DNA, the CDR3 is TGTGCCAGCAGTTCCTCCGGGACAGGATTATATGGCTACACCTTC. This encodes CASSSSGTGLYGYTF.

The V and J genes are TRBV15 and TRBJ2-7, with D possibly being TRBD1 (5 bases). The V end was cut by 4 bases, the J end by 1 base, with 11 bases between. Germline assignment: CDR1 LNHNV and CDR2 YYDKDF (reference sequence). CDR3 size: 14 residues. The CDR3 loop reads CATSIQTASYEQYF. Written as DNA, the CDR3 is TGTGCCACCAGCATTCAGACAGCATCCTACGAGCAGTACTTC.

The chain carries TRBV18 and TRBJ2-1, with 10 bases identical to TRBD2. The germline gives CDR1 KGHSH, CDR2 LQKENI. The V and J ends lost 3 bases and 9 bases, in that order; junction bases with no gene match: 17. CDR3 size: 18 residues. In DNA, the CDR3 is TGTGCCAGCTCACCGTACCCTAGCGGGAGTGCCCGGAATGGTGAGCAGTTCTTC. Translated: CASSPYPSGSARNGEQFF.

To note about this clone: The junction shows a germline mismatch at one end, possibly a read error. V gene TRBV28 combines with J gene TRBJ2-7, with TRBD1 as a possible D gene (5 bases). Germline CDR1 and CDR2: MDHEN and SYDVKM. The CDR3 is 12 amino acids. CDR3 bases: TGTGCCAGCAGCACGCCCTCGACAGCGTGCTCCTTC. This gives the protein CASSTPSTACSF. Together with reference TRBV28 and TRBJ2-7, the CDR3 gives the full variable domain: DVKVTQSSRYLVKRTGEKVFLECVQDMDHENMFWYRQDPGLGLRLIYFSYDVKMKEKGDIPEGYSVSREKKERFSLILESASTNQTSMYLCASSTPSTACSFGPGTRLTVT.

The chain employs TRBV30 and TRBJ1-3; D uncertain. CDR1 is GTSNPN, CDR2 SVGIG, per germline (reference sequence). The CDR3 is made up of 15 amino acids. Trimming took 3 bases from V and 0 from J, leaving 12 bases between them. CDR3 nucleotides: TGTGCCTGGAGCCCGGGGAGGCTCTCTGGAAACACCATATATTTT. Amino acids: CAWSPGRLSGNTIYF.

Comment on this clone: This specimen includes other DNA sequences encoding the same CDR3. V and J are TRBV9 and TRBJ1-1; D is uncertain. This CDR3 region has 14 residues. Trimming removed 2 bases at V and 1 base at J, with 9 bases between. Germline-derived CDR1 and CDR2 are SGDLS and YYNGEE. The CDR3 nucleotides are TGTGCCAGCAGCGTCGCGACACAGAACACTGAAGCTTTCTTT. Translated: CASSVATQNTEAFF.

The CDR3 nucleotides read TGTGCCAGCAGCCAAGAACTGGCAGGGGGCAATGAGCAGTTCTTC. It translates to CASSQELAGGNEQFF. The chain is built from TRBV14 and TRBJ2-1; 7 nucleotides match TRBD1. The CDR3 is made up of 15 amino acids. Unmatched junction bases numbered 5, after V lost 0 bases and J lost 6 bases. In germline, CDR1 is SGHDN, CDR2 FVKESK.

DNA of the CDR3: TGTGCCAGTAGTAAAACCCCCGGGACAGTTCTTTCCGAGCAGTACTTC. Encoded protein: CASSKTPGTVLSEQYF. This chain joins TRBV19 and TRBJ2-7, with TRBD1 matching over 7 bases. Looked up from germline, CDR1 is LNHDA and CDR2 is SQIVND (reference sequence). The length of the CDR3 is 16 residues. J lost 6 bases, V lost 4 bases, and 15 bases had no gene match.

This clone was seen a few times. The genes are TRBV28 and TRBJ2-7, with D possibly TRBD1 on 6 matching bases. CDR1 is MDHEN and CDR2 is SYDVKM in the germline V gene. V lost 5 bases to trimming and J lost 8 bases, with 16 bases between them. The CDR3 length is 13 residues. In DNA form, the CDR3 reads TGTGCCAGCAGTGGGGACAAGGTCGGGAAGCAGTACTTC. Its translation is CASSGDKVGKQYF.

The rearrangement links TRBV28 to TRBJ2-7, with 7 bases identical to TRBD1. This CDR3 region has 14 residues. Germline loops: CDR1 MDHEN, CDR2 SYDVKM. Trimming took 6 bases from V and 7 from J; bases not matched to a gene: 12. CDR3 DNA: TGTGCCAGCAGAACACAGGGGTACCTTTATGAGCAGTACTTC. Amino acid sequence: CASRTQGYLYEQYF.

The rearrangement links TRBV7-9 to TRBJ2-6; D possibly corresponds to TRBD2 (5 bases). Germline values: CDR1 SEHNR, CDR2 FQNEAQ (reference sequence). The ends were cut back, 2 bases at V and 2 bases at J, with 16 bases in the middle. The CDR3 length is 18 residues. The CDR3 DNA sequence: TGTGCCAGCAGCTTAACCGTAGGACTCGTAACTGGGGCCAACGTCCTGACTTTC. This codes for CASSLTVGLVTGANVLTF.

This clone was detected many times. The rearrangement uses TRBV10-3 and TRBJ2-7, with TRBD2 matching over 10 bases. The CDR3 sequence is 13 residues long. Per germline, CDR1 ENHRY and CDR2 SYGVKD. Trimming removed 9 bases from V and 3 bases from J; junction bases left unmatched: 5. The CDR3 DNA reads TGTGCCATTAAGCGGGAGGGCCTCTACGAGCAGTACTTC. This translates into CAIKREGLYEQYF.

This rearrangement joins TRBV6-5 to TRBJ2-5, with 10 bases lining up with TRBD2. Losses at the gene ends were 6 bases for V and 2 bases for J; bases not matched to a gene: 6. The CDR3 sequence is 15 residues long. The V gene's germline CDR1 is MNHEY and CDR2 SVGAGI. The CDR3 DNA reads TGTGCCAGCAGGCGAGGACTAGCGGCGCAAGAGACCCAGTACTTC. It is translated as CASRRGLAAQETQYF.

V is TRBV15 and J is TRBJ2-5; 7 bases fit TRBD2. The CDR3 loop spans 14 amino acids. J lost 2 bases, V lost 6 bases, and 6 bases had no gene match. In germline, CDR1 is LNHNV, CDR2 YYDKDF (reference sequence). The DNA of the CDR3 is TGTGCCACCAGTCGATGGGGGGGGCAAGAGACCCAGTACTTC. It translates to CATSRWGGQETQYF.

The chain links TRBV7-9 to TRBJ2-1; possibly TRBD2 for D (5 bases). Between the trimmed V and J ends, which lost 2 bases and 7 bases, there was a span of 15 bases. The CDR3 totals 15 residues. Per germline, CDR1 SEHNR and CDR2 FQNEAQ (reference sequence). CDR3 sequence reads: CASSLLGRVGNEQFF. As DNA, the CDR3 is TGTGCCAGCAGCTTATTAGGGCGGGTGGGGAATGAGCAGTTCTTC.

The CDR3, as DNA: TGTGCCAGCATTGAGGACAATCGTAACTATGGCTACACCTTC. Amino acids: CASIEDNRNYGYTF. This chain links TRBV2 with TRBJ1-2; possible D gene TRBD1, 5 bases. Germline V gene sequence: CDR1 SNHLY, CDR2 FYNNEI. Trimming removed 7 bases from V and 1 base from J, with 13 bases in between. This CDR3 region has 14 residues.

This clone was recorded a few times. At one end the junction does not follow the germline gene, possibly because of a read error. V is TRBV28 and J is TRBJ2-7; 9 bases fit TRBD1. This CDR3 has 11 residues. The germline gives CDR1 MDHEN, CDR2 SYDVKM. This chain's CDR3 is CASSKGQGLNF. The CDR3 nucleotides read TGTGCCAGCAGTAAGGGACAGGGCTTGAACTTC.

V gene TRBV6-5 combines with J gene TRBJ2-5, with D possibly TRBD1 on 5 matching bases. In germline, CDR1 is MNHEY, CDR2 SVGAGI. The CDR3 is made up of 15 amino acids. Trimming stripped 6 bases from V and 5 bases from J, with 19 bases between. CDR3: CASSPYLGALETQYF. In DNA form, the CDR3 reads TGTGCCAGCAGCCCCTACCTAGGGGCGCTGGAGACCCAGTACTTC.

The DNA of the CDR3 is TGTGCCAGTACCTCCGACAGAATTTTCGAAACCTCCTATGGCTACACCTTC. Its protein product is CASTSDRIFETSYGYTF. This chain links TRBV19 with TRBJ1-2, with D maybe TRBD1 (5 bases). The CDR3 is made up of 17 amino acids. Germline V gene sequence: CDR1 LNHDA, CDR2 SQIVND (reference sequence). V lost 7 bases, J lost 4 bases, and 25 bases lay in between.

The V call is TRBV7-6, the J call TRBJ2-2; 11 nucleotides agree with TRBD1. With V trimmed by 5 bases and J by 7 bases, 9 bases remained unmatched. Per germline, CDR1 SGHVS and CDR2 FNYEAQ. The CDR3 has 16 residues. This CDR3 reads CASSERTGGAGGELFF. As DNA, the CDR3 is TGTGCCAGCAGCGAAAGGACAGGGGGCGCCGGCGGGGAGCTGTTTTTT.

The genes are TRBV9 and TRBJ2-1, with TRBD1 matching over 10 bases. Germline loops: CDR1 SGDLS, CDR2 YYNGEE. With 0 bases clipped from V and 7 bases from J, the junction kept 4 bases outside the gene matches. The CDR3 loop spans 15 amino acids. As DNA, the CDR3 is TGTGCCAGCAGCGTAGAGGGGACAGGGGAGAATGAGCAGTTCTTC. Protein sequence: CASSVEGTGENEQFF.

The V and J genes are TRBV7-9 and TRBJ1-1, with 8 bases matching TRBD1. There are 13 residues in the CDR3. From germline, CDR1 is SEHNR and CDR2 FQNEAQ (reference sequence). V lost 4 bases, J lost 5 bases, and 3 bases stayed unmatched. The CDR3 reads CASSSQGGTEAFF. In DNA form, the CDR3 reads TGTGCCAGCAGCTCACAGGGGGGAACTGAAGCTTTCTTT.

The rearrangement joins TRBV6-5 to TRBJ1-5, with TRBD1 matching over 7 bases. With V trimmed by 2 bases and J by 2 bases, 3 bases remained unmatched. This CDR3 is 15 amino acids long. Germline V gene data show CDR1 as MNHEY and CDR2 as SVGAGI. CDR3 protein: CASSYTGQGNQPQHF. DNA of the CDR3: TGTGCCAGCAGTTACACAGGACAGGGCAATCAGCCCCAGCATTTT.

The chain couples TRBV24-1 to TRBJ1-1; perhaps TRBD1 as D (6 bases). The CDR3 is 13 residues long. The V and J ends lost 4 bases and 5 bases respectively, with 10 bases between them. Germline-derived CDR1 and CDR2 are KGHDR and SFDVKD. The CDR3 bases are TGTGCCACCAGTGACAGGGGAAGGACTGAAGCTTTCTTT. It translates to CATSDRGRTEAFF.

This chain uses TRBV6-5 with TRBJ1-5; 7 nucleotides line up with TRBD1. The CDR3 consists of 14 residues. Germline V gives CDR1 MNHEY, CDR2 SVGAGI. The J segment lost 7 bases and the V segment lost 2 bases, leaving 5 bases of the junction unmatched. The CDR3 region has the DNA TGTGCCAGCAGTTACCAAGGGGGCGGCCAGCCCCAGCATTTT. It is translated as CASSYQGGGQPQHF.

The V and J genes are TRBV28 and TRBJ1-2; tentatively, D is TRBD1 (6 bases). Per germline, CDR1 MDHEN and CDR2 SYDVKM. The CDR3 has 12 amino acids. V dropped 5 bases and J dropped 7 bases, with 11 bases sitting between them. CDR3 DNA sequence: TGTGCCAGCAGTGGGCCAGGGGTTGGCTACACCTTC. It is translated as CASSGPGVGYTF.

The chain has TRBV6-5 and TRBJ1-2; 11 bases align to TRBD1. Unmatched junction bases numbered 6, after V lost 2 bases and J lost 7 bases. The CDR3 spans 15 residues. Germline V gene lookup returns CDR1 MNHEY and CDR2 SVGAGI. The CDR3 is CASSYPGTGGAGYTF. CDR3 nucleotides: TGTGCCAGCAGTTACCCCGGGACAGGGGGAGCTGGCTACACCTTC.